Listed below are T cell receptor beta chains from one sample, sequenced in a study of PD-1 blockade in classical Hodgkin lymphoma. Profiling relied on immunoSEQ multiplex PCR, and the TCRdb table lists in-frame clones only, not all of them. This table holds over 80,000 clones, just under 95% found once. Sequencing was performed on peripheral blood mononuclear cells (PBMCs), taken at baseline. The receptors come from a human donor with classical Hodgkin lymphoma. CDR3s leave out the opening cysteine and the closing phenylalanine or tryptophan.

>TRBV5-1
ASSLKGLAGYEQY
>TRBV11-3
ASSRGLAGGNEQF
>TRBV19
ASTARTGTGPPYEQY
>TRBV9
ASSVEGTAGNTIY
>TRBV28
ASSLSQGRSEKLF
>TRBV5-1
ASSRRIIRQGGVPYEQY
>TRBV2
ASTFEARANYNEQF
>TRBV19
ASSIDSYQETQY
>TRBV7-2
ASSSLPGQGYGQPQH
>TRBV15
ATRGTVTEAF
>TRBV14
ASSQGSVRRNEQF
>TRBV7-9
ASSYGQGSYEQY